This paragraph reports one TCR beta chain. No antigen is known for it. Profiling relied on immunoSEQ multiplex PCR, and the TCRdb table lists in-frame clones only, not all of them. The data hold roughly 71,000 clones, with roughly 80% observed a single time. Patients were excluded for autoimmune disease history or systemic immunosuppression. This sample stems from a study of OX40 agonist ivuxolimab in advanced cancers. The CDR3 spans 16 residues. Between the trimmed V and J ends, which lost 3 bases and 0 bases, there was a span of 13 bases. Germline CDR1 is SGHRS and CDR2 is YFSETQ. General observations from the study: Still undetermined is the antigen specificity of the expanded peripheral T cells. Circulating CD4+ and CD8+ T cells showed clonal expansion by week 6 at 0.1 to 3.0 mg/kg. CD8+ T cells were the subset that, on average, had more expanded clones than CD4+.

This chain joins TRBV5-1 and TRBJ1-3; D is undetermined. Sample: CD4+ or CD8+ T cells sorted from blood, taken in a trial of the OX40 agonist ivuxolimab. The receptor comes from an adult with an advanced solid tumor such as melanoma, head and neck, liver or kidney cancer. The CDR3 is CASSSSALSSGNTIYF. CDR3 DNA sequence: TGCGCCAGCAGCTCCTCAGCACTTTCCTCTGGAAACACCATATATTTT.